These 10 T cell receptor beta chains originate from one sample sequenced in a study of T cell responses to AZD1222 COVID-19 vaccine. Data came from immunoSEQ multiplex PCR; TCRdb stores just in-frame clones and leaves some out. This table holds 150,000 to 200,000 clones, 85% to 95% found once. This specimen consisted of peripheral blood, obtained on day 0 of AZD1222 vaccination. Receptors originate from an adult in good health.

The chain links TRBV29-1 to TRBJ2-7, with unresolved D. V was pared by 3 bases and J by 0 bases, with 15 bases between. Germline assignment: CDR1 SQVTM and CDR2 ANQGSEA. This CDR3 region has 15 residues. In DNA form, the CDR3 reads TGCAGCGTTGACGGAGTCTGGGCCGGCTCCTACGAGCAGTACTTC. It translates to CSVDGVWAGSYEQYF.

This chain uses TRBV30 with TRBJ1-1; D perhaps matches TRBD1 (5 bases). Trimming cost V 3 bases and J 0 bases, with 14 bases left between them. Per the germline V gene, CDR1 is GTSNPN and CDR2 is SVGIG (reference sequence). This CDR3 contains 15 residues. CDR3 loop: CAWRGEGLMNTEAFF. CDR3 DNA sequence: TGTGCCTGGAGGGGGGAGGGGCTAATGAACACTGAAGCTTTCTTT.

The chain employs TRBV19 and TRBJ2-7; a weak D match, TRBD2 (5 bases). From germline, CDR1 is LNHDA and CDR2 SQIVND (reference sequence). Trimming stripped 6 bases from V and 0 bases from J, with 15 bases between. The CDR3 length is 15 residues. The CDR3 region is CASSPRGSFSYEQYF. CDR3 DNA: TGTGCCAGTAGCCCTCGGGGATCCTTCTCCTACGAGCAGTACTTC.

This chain joins TRBV21-1 and TRBJ2-3; the D segment call TRBD2 is taken from the table without a DNA check. TRBV21-1 is termed a pseudogene. The CDR3 consists of 21 residues. CDR3 DNA: TGTGCCAGCAGCAGACCCGACCCGGGTCACCTCTATTTCCGAAACACAGATACGCAGTATTTT. Protein product: CASSRPDPGHLYFRNTDTQYF.

This clone was found once. The chain uses TRBV5-6 and TRBJ1-1; D remains unclear. The CDR3 consists of 13 residues. Germline CDR1 reads SGHDT; CDR2 reads YYEEEE. Between the trimmed V and J ends, which lost 4 bases and 1 base, there was a span of 8 bases. CDR3 in amino acids: CASSLTTNTEAFF. The CDR3 nucleotides read TGTGCCAGCAGCCTGACCACGAACACTGAAGCTTTCTTT.

The V and J genes are TRBV28 and TRBJ2-6; tentatively, D is TRBD1 (5 bases). The V gene lost 2 bases and the J gene lost 3 bases, with 8 bases spanning the gap. The CDR3 runs to 15 residues. The V gene's germline CDR1 is MDHEN and CDR2 SYDVKM. CDR3 sequence: CASSLAGFGANVLTF. DNA of the CDR3: TGTGCCAGCAGTTTAGCAGGGTTTGGGGCCAACGTCCTGACTTTC.

The rearrangement links TRBV29-1 to TRBJ2-7; 9 bases line up with TRBD1. Trimming took 6 bases from V and 3 from J; bases not matched to a gene: 9. Germline V gene sequence: CDR1 SQVTM, CDR2 ANQGSEA. This CDR3 is built from 14 residues. CDR3 DNA sequence: TGCAGCGTGCGACAGGGGGTTCCTCTCTACGAGCAGTACTTC. It translates to CSVRQGVPLYEQYF.

The J gene is TRBJ2-1, the V gene TRBV10-2, with TRBD2 as a possible D gene (5 bases). Germline values: CDR1 WSHSY, CDR2 SAAADI. V was trimmed by 0 bases and J by 4 bases, leaving 16 bases between them. The CDR3 runs to 17 residues. CDR3 bases: TGCGCCAGCAGTGAGTCTGCTTTCGGGTCGGGGTACAATGAGCAGTTCTTC. Protein product: CASSESAFGSGYNEQFF.

V usage is TRBV11-2 and J usage is TRBJ2-3; TRBD2 aligns across 10 bases. J lost 1 base, V lost 4 bases, and 2 bases had no gene match. The germline V gene encodes CDR1 SGHAT and CDR2 FQNNGV. This CDR3 is 15 amino acids long. CDR3 in DNA: TGTGCCAGCAGCTCCAGCGGGGGGGGCACAGATACGCAGTATTTT. This translates into CASSSSGGGTDTQYF.

The chain uses TRBV7-2 and TRBJ1-4; a weak D match, TRBD1 (5 bases). The CDR3 length is 15 residues. Trimming stripped 5 bases from V and 4 bases from J, with 14 bases between. Germline CDR1 and CDR2: SGHTA and FQGNSA. The CDR3 spells CASSPERRGNEKLFF. In DNA form, the CDR3 reads TGTGCCAGCAGCCCTGAACGTAGGGGTAATGAAAAACTGTTTTTT. Together with reference TRBV7-2 and TRBJ1-4, the CDR3 gives the full variable domain: GAGVSQSPSNKVTEKGKDVELRCDPISGHTALYWYRQSLGQGLEFLIYFQGNSAPDKSGLPSDRFSAERTGGSVSTLTIQRTQQEDSAVYLCASSPERRGNEKLFFGSGTQLSVL.